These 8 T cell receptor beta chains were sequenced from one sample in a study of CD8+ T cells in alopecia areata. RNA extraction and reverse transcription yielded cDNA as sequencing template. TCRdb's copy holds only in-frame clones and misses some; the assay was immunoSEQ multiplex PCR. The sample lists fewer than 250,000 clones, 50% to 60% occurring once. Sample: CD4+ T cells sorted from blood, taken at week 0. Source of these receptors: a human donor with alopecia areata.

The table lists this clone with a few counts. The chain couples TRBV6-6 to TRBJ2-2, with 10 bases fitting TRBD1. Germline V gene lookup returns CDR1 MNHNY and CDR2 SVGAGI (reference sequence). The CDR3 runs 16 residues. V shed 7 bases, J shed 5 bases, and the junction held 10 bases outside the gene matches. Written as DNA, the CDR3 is TGTGCCAGCATGAGGAAGGACAGGGGGTGGACCGGGGAGCTGTTTTTT. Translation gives CASMRKDRGWTGELFF.

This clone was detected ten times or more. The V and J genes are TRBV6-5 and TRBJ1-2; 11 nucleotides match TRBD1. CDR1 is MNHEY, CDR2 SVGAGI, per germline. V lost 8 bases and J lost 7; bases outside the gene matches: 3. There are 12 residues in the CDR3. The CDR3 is CASGGQGGGYTF. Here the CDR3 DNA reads TGTGCCAGCGGGGGACAGGGGGGTGGCTACACCTTC.

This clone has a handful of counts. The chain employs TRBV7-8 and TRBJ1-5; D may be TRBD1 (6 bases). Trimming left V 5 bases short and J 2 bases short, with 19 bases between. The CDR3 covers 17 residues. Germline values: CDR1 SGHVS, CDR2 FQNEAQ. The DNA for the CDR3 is TGTGCCAGCAGCGACCGGCGGGGGGCAATAGGCAATCAGCCCCAGCATTTT. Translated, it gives CASSDRRGAIGNQPQHF.

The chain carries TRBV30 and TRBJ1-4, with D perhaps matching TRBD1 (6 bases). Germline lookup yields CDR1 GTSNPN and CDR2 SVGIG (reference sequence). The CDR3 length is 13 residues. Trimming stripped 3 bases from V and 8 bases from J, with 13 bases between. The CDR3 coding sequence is TGTGCCTGGAGCAAAGACAGGCCCGAAAAACTGTTTTTT. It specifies CAWSKDRPEKLFF.

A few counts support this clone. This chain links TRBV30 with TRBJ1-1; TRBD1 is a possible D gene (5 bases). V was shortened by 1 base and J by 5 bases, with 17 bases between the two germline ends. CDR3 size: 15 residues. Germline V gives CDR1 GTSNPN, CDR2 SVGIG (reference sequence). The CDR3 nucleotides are TGTGCCTGGAGTGCCAAGGGACGGACCGAAACTGAAGCTTTCTTT. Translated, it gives CAWSAKGRTETEAFF.

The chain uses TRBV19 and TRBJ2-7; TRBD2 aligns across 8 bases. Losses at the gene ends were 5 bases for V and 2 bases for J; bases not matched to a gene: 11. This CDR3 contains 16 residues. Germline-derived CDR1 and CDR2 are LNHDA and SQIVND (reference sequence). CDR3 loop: CASSDYSGTRPYEQYF. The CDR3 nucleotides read TGTGCCAGTAGTGACTATTCCGGGACTAGACCCTACGAGCAGTACTTC.

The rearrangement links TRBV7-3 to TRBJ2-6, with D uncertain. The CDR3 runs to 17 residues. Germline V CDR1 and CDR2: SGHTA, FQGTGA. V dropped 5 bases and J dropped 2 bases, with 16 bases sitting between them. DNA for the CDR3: TGTGCCAGCAGCCCCGGGCTCAAGGGCCCTGGGGCCAACGTCCTGACTTTC. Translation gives CASSPGLKGPGANVLTF. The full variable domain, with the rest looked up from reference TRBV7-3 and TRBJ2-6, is GAGVSQTPSNKVTEKGKYVELRCDPISGHTALYWYRQSLGQGPEFLIYFQGTGAADDSGLPNDRFFAVRPEGSVSTLKIQRTERGDSAVYLCASSPGLKGPGANVLTFGAGSRLTVL.

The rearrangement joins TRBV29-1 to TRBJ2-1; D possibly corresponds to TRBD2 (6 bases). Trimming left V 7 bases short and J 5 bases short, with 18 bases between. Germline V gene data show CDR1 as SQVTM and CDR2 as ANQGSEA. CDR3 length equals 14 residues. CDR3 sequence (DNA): TGCAGCGGCGGGGCCCTCTTACCCCACAATGAGCAGTTCTTC. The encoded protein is CSGGALLPHNEQFF.